The 32 T cell receptor beta chains given below trace back to one sample, sequenced in a study of tumor-infiltrating lymphocytes in primary liver carcinoma. A constant-region primer served to make TCR beta cDNA from around 540 ng total RNA. Library construction for TCR beta comprised three nested multiplex PCR rounds performed with slightly modified ARM-PCR. For roughly 10 cycles apiece, the opening two PCR rounds ran with TRBV1-TRBV30 forward primers and a C-beta reverse primer. One entry per CDR3 protein results from TCRdb running MiXCR on the multiplex PCR reads. The sample includes tens of thousands of distinct CDR3 sequences, approximately 72% of them seen just once. Co-extracting RNA and DNA was done with 20-30 mg of unsorted bulk tissue as input. Sequenced material: liver tumor tissue from sampling region 1. Stated subset: tumor region T1, superior pole. These receptors came from a man in his forties or fifties with primary liver carcinoma and hepatitis B virus infection.

This clonotype was observed once. The junction differs from germline at one of its ends, possibly a read error. The chain links TRBV12-3 or TRBV12-4 to TRBJ1-2; D not certain. The CDR3 runs 13 residues. DNA for the CDR3: TGTGCCAGAAGTTTAGGACGGAACTATGACTACACCTTC. Its protein product is CARSLGRNYDYTF.

As regards this clonotype: A junction end diverges from the germline sequence, so it may reflect a read error. The CDR3 here is CASRVSGPVEQYF. The CDR3 nucleotides read TGTGCAAGCAGGGTCAGCGGTCCGGTCGAGCAGTACTTC. The V and J genes are TRBV12-3 or TRBV12-4 and TRBJ2-7; TRBD1 or TRBD2 may be the D gene (5 bases each). The CDR3 loop spans 13 amino acids.

On this clonotype: Its ends do not fully match the called genes, so a read error is possible. This chain connects TRBV6-5 to TRBJ2-6; weak D call: TRBD1 (5 bases). The CDR3 consists of 15 residues. CDR1 is MNHEY, CDR2 SVGAGI, per germline. The CDR3 loop is CASINRRSGANVLTF. In DNA, the CDR3 is TGTGCCAGCATCAACCGTCGCTCTGGGGCCAACGTCCTGACCTTC.

This chain joins TRBV12-3 or TRBV12-4 and TRBJ2-5; 9 nucleotides agree with TRBD1. The CDR3 is 15 residues long. The J segment lost 14 bases and the V segment lost 9 bases, leaving 22 bases of the junction unmatched. Here the CDR3 DNA reads TGTGCCAGTAGTATCACAGGGGGCGCGAGTCTCTACCAATACTTC. Protein: CASSITGGASLYQYF.

To note about this clonotype: One junction end does not reproduce the germline sequence, and a read error may be involved. The V and J genes are TRBV29-1 and TRBJ2-5; a weak D match, TRBD2 (5 bases). CDR1 is SQVTM, CDR2 ANQGSEA, per germline. The CDR3 is made up of 13 amino acids. CDR3 loop: CSVDVRAAETQYF. The CDR3 DNA is TGCAGCGTTGATGTGAGGGCCGCTGAGACTCAGTACTTC.

Regarding this clonotype: The junction departs from the called germline gene at one end, perhaps through a read error. The chain carries TRBV4-2 and TRBJ2-7; D perhaps matches TRBD2 (6 bases). The CDR3 runs 17 residues. Germline V lookup: CDR1 LGHNA, CDR2 YNFKEQ. The DNA of the CDR3 is TGTGTCAGCAGCCAAGATAGTGGTAGTGGGGGGTCCTACGAGCAGTACTTC. It specifies CVSSQDSGSGGSYEQYF.

This chain joins TRBV10-3 and TRBJ2-3; D remains ambiguous. CDR1 is ENHRY, CDR2 SYGVKD, per germline. V lost 0 bases, J lost 5 bases, and 15 bases lay in between. This CDR3 comprises 16 residues. The CDR3 sequence: CAISESKGPVRDTQYF. As DNA, the CDR3 is TGTGCCATCAGTGAGTCGAAAGGGCCCGTCAGAGATACGCAGTATTTT.

In regard to this clonotype: This sequence may be a read error, since a much larger clone differs from it by one base. This sequence joins TRBV4-1 and TRBJ2-1, with 7 bases fitting TRBD2. CDR1 and CDR2 from the germline V gene are MGHRA and YSYEKL. The length of the CDR3 is 15 residues. CDR3 loop: CVGSQRAGDYNEQFF. CDR3 nucleotide sequence: TGCGTCGGCAGCCAAAGGGCGGGAGACTACAATGAGCAGTTCTTC.

With regard to this clonotype: Given a much more abundant clone one base away, this may be a read error. J is TRBJ2-1 and V is TRBV29-1; D could derive from TRBD1 or TRBD2 (5 bases each). The CDR3 runs 13 residues. The V gene lost 5 bases and the J gene lost 6 bases, with 14 bases spanning the gap. Looked up from germline, CDR1 is SQVTM and CDR2 is ANQGSEA. CDR3 DNA sequence: TGCAGCGTTAAAGGGACCATTGGCAATGAGCAGTTCTTC. Its translation is CSVKGTIGNEQFF.

This clonotype was seen once. Because it lacks the conserved phenylalanine or tryptophan at the end, this CDR3 is likely a read error. The CDR3 loop reads CASSLVALAGIGKLFV. The CDR3 region has the DNA TGTGCCAGCAGCTTAGTGGCGCTAGCGGGAATCGGGAAGCTGTTTGTT. The chain employs TRBV11-2 and TRBJ2-2; TRBD2 matches at 9 bases. CDR3 length: 16 residues. The germline V gene encodes CDR1 SGHAT and CDR2 FQNNGV.

In the case of this clonotype: The conserved phenylalanine or tryptophan is not found at the CDR3 terminus, so this likely reflects a read error. V is TRBV11-2 and J is TRBJ1-2; D is uncertain. The CDR3 spans 14 residues. V gave up 6 bases and J gave up 4 bases, with 15 bases separating them. CDR1 is SGHAT, CDR2 FQNNGV, per germline. This chain's CDR3 is CASRESVTTYGYTS. In DNA form, the CDR3 reads TGTGCCAGCAGAGAGAGTGTCACCACCTATGGCTACACCTCC.

The chain has TRBV7-9 and TRBJ2-3; possibly TRBD2 for D (5 bases). This CDR3 has 12 residues. The germline gives CDR1 SEHNR, CDR2 FQNEAQ (reference sequence). V was cut by 8 bases and J by 4 bases, with 10 bases left in between. CDR3 residues: CASGRGPDTQYF. For the CDR3, the DNA is TGTGCCAGCGGTAGAGGGCCAGATACGCAGTATTTT. The full variable domain, completed using reference TRBV7-9 and TRBJ2-3, is DTGVSQNPRHKITKRGQNVTFRCDPISEHNRLYWYRQTLGQGPEFLTYFQNEAQLEKSRLLSDRFSAERPKGSFSTLEIQRTEQGDSAMYLCASGRGPDTQYFGPGTRLTVL.

In this sample, this clonotype turned up many times. The V call is TRBV5-1, the J call TRBJ2-1; no reliable D call. This CDR3 comprises 15 residues. Germline lookup yields CDR1 SGHRS and CDR2 YFSETQ. Trimming took off 1 base at V and 1 base at J, with 9 bases between the two ends. CDR3: CASSLWPPSYNEQFF. The CDR3 DNA is TGCGCCAGCAGCTTGTGGCCGCCTTCCTACAATGAGCAGTTCTTC.

This clonotype was recorded at least ten times. V and J are TRBV6-5 and TRBJ2-7, with 7 positions matching TRBD2. With V trimmed by 7 bases and J by 1 base, 4 bases remained unmatched. From germline, CDR1 is MNHEY and CDR2 SVGAGI. The CDR3 is 13 amino acids. In DNA form, the CDR3 reads TGTGCCAGCAAGGGAGGGGTGTCCTACGAGCAGTACTTC. The encoded protein is CASKGGVSYEQYF.

Many counts were recorded for this clonotype. V gene TRBV7-9 combines with J gene TRBJ2-7, with TRBD1 matching 9 bases. CDR1 SEHNR and CDR2 FQNEAQ come from the germline V gene (reference sequence). V was pared by 6 bases and J by 0 bases, with 9 bases of the junction left unmatched. The CDR3 sequence is 16 residues long. CDR3 sequence: CASSPGTGKSSYEQYF. CDR3 DNA: TGTGCCAGCAGTCCCGGGACAGGGAAAAGCTCCTACGAGCAGTACTTC.

This clonotype was observed a few times. This may arise from a read error, as a much more abundant clone is one base away. The genes are TRBV6-1 and TRBJ2-7; D unresolved. Germline loops: CDR1 MNHNS, CDR2 SASEGT. The CDR3 extends over 12 amino acids. CDR3 coding DNA: TGTGTCAGCAGTGAATGGGTTTACGAGCAGTACTTC. It is translated as CVSSEWVYEQYF.

Comments on this clonotype: Compared with germline, one end of the junction differs, possibly owing to a read error. The genes are TRBV6-5 and TRBJ2-1, with a possible D match to TRBD2 (7 bases). CDR1 MNHEY and CDR2 SVGAGI come from the germline V gene. The CDR3 has 14 amino acids. The CDR3, as DNA: TGTGCCAGCAGTTTCGGGGGGCCCTACAATGAGCATTTCTTC. Protein: CASSFGGPYNEHFF.

The chain uses TRBV10-3 and TRBJ2-3; 8 bases are a match to TRBD1. The germline CDR1 and CDR2 sequences are ENHRY and SYGVKD. The CDR3 has 16 amino acids. Germline trimming cut 10 bases from V and 1 base from J; bases unmatched to any gene: 13. The CDR3 nucleotides are TGTGCCACTCACACGGACAGGGCCGTATGCACAGATACGCAGTATTTT. Its protein product is CATHTDRAVCTDTQYF.

This clonotype was counted many times. This chain uses TRBV12-3 or TRBV12-4 with TRBJ1-2; no firm D call. The CDR3 is 13 amino acids. Trimming pared 5 bases from V and 7 bases from J, leaving 14 bases between. For the CDR3, the DNA is TGTGCCAGCAGTAAAGACCGGAAGGCTGGCTACACCTTC. The encoded protein is CASSKDRKAGYTF.

The rearrangement joins TRBV2 to TRBJ2-3, with a weak D call TRBD1 (5 bases). Looked up from germline, CDR1 is SNHLY and CDR2 is FYNNEI. This CDR3 is built from 14 residues. The ends were cut back, 7 bases at V and 6 bases at J, with 17 bases in the middle. In DNA, the CDR3 is TGTGCCAGCACCGCCCTACGCAGGGTGGATACGCAGTATTTT. It translates to CASTALRRVDTQYF.

This chain uses TRBV11-2 with TRBJ1-1; 10 bases agree with TRBD1. CDR3 size: 17 residues. Germline V gene lookup returns CDR1 SGHAT and CDR2 FQNNGV. Trimming took 9 bases from V and 4 from J; bases not matched to a gene: 17. This chain's CDR3 is CASGRMEGQGFGTEAFF. CDR3 DNA sequence: TGTGCCAGTGGCCGAATGGAGGGACAGGGGTTCGGCACTGAAGCTTTCTTT.

The chain couples TRBV11-2 to TRBJ2-3, with D hard to call. V lost 6 bases and J 5 bases, leaving 15 bases between the germline ends. Germline assignment: CDR1 SGHAT and CDR2 FQNNGV. This CDR3 is built from 14 residues. The CDR3 sequence is CASSQEQIIDTQYF. In DNA, the CDR3 is TGTGCCAGCAGTCAGGAACAGATCATAGATACGCAGTATTTT.

In the case of this clonotype: Likely a read error: the CDR3 ends without its conserved phenylalanine or tryptophan. The V call is TRBV11-2, the J call TRBJ1-6; D remains unclear. CDR1 and CDR2 from the germline V gene are SGHAT and FQNNGV. The CDR3 consists of 15 residues. In DNA form, the CDR3 reads TGTGCCAGTAGCTTACAGAGCTCCTATAATTCACTCCTCCACTGT. Protein sequence: CASSLQSSYNSLLHC.

With respect to this clonotype: With a much larger clone just one base away, this may be a read error. The chain has TRBV7-9 and TRBJ2-2, with D unresolved. CDR3 length: 17 amino acids. Germline V gives CDR1 SEHNR, CDR2 FQNEAQ (reference sequence). CDR3 region: CASTLEDWQFDTGELFF. The CDR3 DNA reads TGTGCCAGCACCTTAGAGGATTGGCAATTCGACACCGGGGAGCTGTTTTTT.

This chain connects TRBV29-1 to TRBJ2-5; no clear D. V was pared by 5 bases and J by 5 bases, with 9 bases between. The CDR3 loop spans 11 amino acids. Per germline, CDR1 SQVTM and CDR2 ANQGSEA. This CDR3 reads CSVKVGETQYF. The CDR3 DNA reads as TGCAGCGTTAAGGTGGGGGAGACCCAGTACTTC.

CDR3 region: CASSLDGTSVYNEQFF. CDR3 nucleotide sequence: TGTGCCAGCAGCTTAGACGGGACTAGCGTCTACAATGAGCAGTTCTTC. The gene calls are TRBV7-2 and TRBJ2-1, with TRBD2 matching 10 bases. This CDR3 is built from 16 residues. V dropped 1 base and J dropped 3; count of bases not matched to a gene: 3. Germline CDR1 and CDR2: SGHTA and FQGNSA.

As for this clonotype: Mismatch with germline at one junction end may stem from a read error. The rearrangement links TRBV4-2 to TRBJ1-1; D is uncertain. This CDR3 is 15 amino acids long. CDR1 LGHNA and CDR2 YNFKEQ come from the germline V gene. CDR3 bases: TGTGCCAGCAGCCATGAGCAGGCGTTGAACACTGAGGCTTTCTTT. Translated: CASSHEQALNTEAFF.

Note on this clonotype: Since the CDR3 does not end with the conserved phenylalanine or tryptophan, this likely comes from a read error. V gene TRBV14 combines with J gene TRBJ2-7; a weak D match, TRBD1 (7 bases). In germline, CDR1 is SGHDN, CDR2 FVKESK. The CDR3 covers 13 residues. Trimming removed 3 bases from V and 7 bases from J, with 13 bases in between. This chain's CDR3 is CASSQGDSGEQYS. The CDR3 DNA follows: TGTGCCAGCAGCCAGGGGGACAGCGGGGAGCAGTACTCC.

Ten or more counts support this clonotype. This chain joins TRBV12-3 or TRBV12-4 and TRBJ2-3; tentative D call: TRBD2 (5 bases). The CDR3 contains 16 residues. Trimming left V 7 bases short and J 2 bases short, with 19 bases between. Here the CDR3 reads CASTNWQPSNTDTQYF. DNA of the CDR3: TGTGCCAGCACTAACTGGCAGCCTAGCAACACAGATACGCAGTATTTT.

On this clonotype: The CDR3 carries no conserved terminal phenylalanine or tryptophan, so it likely arises from a read error. V gene TRBV29-1 combines with J gene TRBJ1-1; D uncertain. The germline V gene has CDR1 SQVTM and CDR2 ANQGSEA. This CDR3 is built from 13 residues. The CDR3 nucleotides are TGCAGCGCCCAGACCCTCGGGAACACTGGAGCTTTCTAT. Protein sequence: CSAQTLGNTGAFY.

With regard to this clonotype: The final CDR3 position lacks the conserved phenylalanine or tryptophan, pointing to a likely read error. V and J are TRBV11-3 and TRBJ2-1, with no clear D. This CDR3 comprises 14 residues. The germline V gene encodes CDR1 SGHNT and CDR2 YENEEA. As DNA, the CDR3 is TGTGCCAGCAGCTTAGCGATTTCCTACAATGAACAGTTCTTA. Translating gives CASSLAISYNEQFL.

Many counts were recorded for this clonotype. The V gene is TRBV6-6, the J gene TRBJ2-7; D not certain. In germline, CDR1 is MNHNY, CDR2 SVGAGI (reference sequence). V was pared by 6 bases and J by 1 base, with 13 bases between. This CDR3 region has 14 residues. CDR3 in amino acids: CASSQTSSSYEQYF. Written as DNA, the CDR3 is TGTGCCAGCAGCCAAACGTCTAGTTCCTACGAGCAGTACTTC.